Listed below are T cell receptor beta chains from one sample, sequenced in a study of cytomegalovirus exposure and HLA in healthy donors. The assay was immunoSEQ multiplex PCR, and TCRdb's table has in-frame clones only and misses some. The sample yields about 100,000 clones, roughly four fifths seen once. The sequencing sample was made of PBMCs. The source of these receptors is a male donor in good health and CMV-seropositive. The CDR3 runs from the conserved cysteine through the conserved F or W. The D gene is left open where the match is weak. Not all rows give a size; the values are once, few, many and, for expanded clones, a class.

v_gene: TRBV27; d_gene: TRBD1; j_gene: TRBJ1-4; abundance: NA; CDR3aa: CANRTGQGTTNEKLFF; CDR3nt: TGTGCCAACAGAACGGGACAGGGGACAACTAATGAAAAACTGTTTTTT
v_gene: TRBV7-3; d_gene: TRBD2; j_gene: TRBJ2-5; abundance: once; CDR3aa: CASSPGTSGGARGETQYF; CDR3nt: TGTGCCAGCAGCCCCGGGACTAGCGGGGGGGCCCGGGGAGAGACCCAGTACTTC
v_gene: TRBV30; d_gene: TRBD1; j_gene: TRBJ2-5; abundance: NA; CDR3aa: CAWSVRGGETQYF; CDR3nt: TGTGCCTGGAGTGTACGAGGGGGCGAGACCCAGTACTTC
v_gene: TRBV5-4; d_gene: TRBD1; j_gene: TRBJ1-2; abundance: NA; CDR3aa: CASSLQTGNYGYTF; CDR3nt: TGTGCCAGCAGCCTGCAGACAGGGAACTATGGCTACACCTTC
v_gene: TRBV6-4; d_gene: NA; j_gene: TRBJ1-2; abundance: NA; CDR3aa: CASSVSGSYGYTF; CDR3nt: TGTGCCAGCAGTGTATCGGGGAGCTATGGCTACACCTTC
v_gene: TRBV28; d_gene: NA; j_gene: TRBJ2-1; abundance: NA; CDR3aa: CASSSRGSSYNEQFF; CDR3nt: TGTGCCAGCAGTTCCCGGGGGAGCTCCTACAATGAGCAGTTCTTC
v_gene: TRBV19; d_gene: TRBD1; j_gene: TRBJ1-5; abundance: NA; CDR3aa: CASSSPGQGRGYQPQHF; CDR3nt: TGTGCCAGTAGTAGCCCCGGACAGGGCCGCGGGTATCAGCCCCAGCATTTT
v_gene: TRBV6-6; d_gene: TRBD1; j_gene: TRBJ1-2; abundance: few; CDR3aa: CASQGGKGWYGYTF; CDR3nt: TGTGCCAGCCAAGGGGGCAAGGGGTGGTATGGCTACACCTTC
v_gene: TRBV27; d_gene: NA; j_gene: TRBJ2-7; abundance: NA; CDR3aa: CASSLSQGSYEQYF; CDR3nt: TGTGCCAGCAGTTTATCCCAGGGTTCCTACGAGCAGTACTTC
v_gene: TRBV5-4; d_gene: TRBD2; j_gene: TRBJ2-3; abundance: NA; CDR3aa: CASSGRTSGRRADTQYF; CDR3nt: TGTGCCAGCAGCGGGCGGACTAGCGGGAGAAGGGCAGATACGCAGTATTTT
v_gene: TRBV4-1; d_gene: TRBD1; j_gene: TRBJ1-3; abundance: once; CDR3aa: CASSQERRGQGASGNTIYF; CDR3nt: TGCGCCAGCAGCCAAGAAAGGAGGGGGCAGGGGGCGAGTGGAAACACCATATATTTT
v_gene: TRBV30; d_gene: NA; j_gene: TRBJ1-6; abundance: NA; CDR3aa: CAWSAPSGGPSSYNSPLHF; CDR3nt: TGTGCCTGGAGTGCCCCCTCCGGGGGACCTAGCTCCTATAATTCACCCCTCCACTTT
v_gene: TRBV7-2; d_gene: TRBD1; j_gene: TRBJ1-4; abundance: few; CDR3aa: CASSDRGTNEKLFF; CDR3nt: TGTGCCAGCAGCGACAGGGGGACTAATGAAAAACTGTTTTTT
v_gene: TRBV7-2; d_gene: TRBD1; j_gene: TRBJ2-5; abundance: NA; CDR3aa: CASSPFTGDQETQYF; CDR3nt: TGTGCCAGCAGCCCCTTTACAGGGGACCAAGAGACCCAGTACTTC
v_gene: TRBV28; d_gene: NA; j_gene: TRBJ1-4; abundance: NA; CDR3aa: CASRLSVGAGGGKLFF; CDR3nt: TGTGCCAGCAGGCTCTCAGTCGGGGCCGGGGGAGGAAAACTGTTTTTT
v_gene: TRBV5-4; d_gene: TRBD1; j_gene: TRBJ1-5; abundance: once; CDR3aa: CASSLDRGHGQPQHF; CDR3nt: TGTGCCAGCAGCTTGGACAGGGGGCATGGTCAGCCCCAGCATTTT
v_gene: TRBV7-6; d_gene: NA; j_gene: TRBJ2-1; abundance: NA; CDR3aa: CASSFGENEQFF; CDR3nt: TGTGCCAGCAGCTTCGGGGAGAATGAGCAGTTCTTC
v_gene: TRBV27; d_gene: TRBD1; j_gene: TRBJ1-1; abundance: NA; CDR3aa: CASRRRTGANTEAFF; CDR3nt: TGTGCCAGCAGACGCCGGACAGGGGCGAACACTGAAGCTTTCTTT
v_gene: TRBV28; d_gene: TRBD1; j_gene: TRBJ1-6; abundance: NA; CDR3aa: CASSSLDRVDSPLHF; CDR3nt: TGTGCCAGCAGTTCCCTGGACAGGGTTGATTCACCCCTCCACTTT
v_gene: TRBV2; d_gene: NA; j_gene: TRBJ2-2; abundance: NA; CDR3aa: CASREDRNTGELFF; CDR3nt: TGTGCCAGCAGGGAGGACAGGAACACCGGGGAGCTGTTTTTT
v_gene: TRBV13; d_gene: TRBD1; j_gene: TRBJ2-1; abundance: NA; CDR3aa: CASSSPDRGRSEQFF; CDR3nt: TGTGCCAGCAGCTCACCGGACAGGGGGAGGAGTGAGCAGTTCTTC
v_gene: TRBV6-6; d_gene: NA; j_gene: TRBJ2-4; abundance: NA; CDR3aa: CASSYERRSGQNIQYF; CDR3nt: TGTGCCAGCAGTTACGAGCGGCGCTCCGGCCAAAACATTCAGTACTTC
v_gene: TRBV18; d_gene: TRBD1; j_gene: TRBJ1-6; abundance: NA; CDR3aa: CASSPVGTGVSPLHF; CDR3nt: TGTGCCAGCTCACCGGTAGGGACAGGGGTTTCACCCCTCCACTTT
v_gene: TRBV5-1; d_gene: TRBD1; j_gene: TRBJ1-2; abundance: few; CDR3aa: CASSWMTGGAGYTF; CDR3nt: TGCGCCAGCAGCTGGATGACAGGGGGAGCTGGCTACACCTTC
v_gene: TRBV7-2; d_gene: TRBD2; j_gene: TRBJ2-3; abundance: NA; CDR3aa: CASSLALAGGQRNTQYF; CDR3nt: TGTGCCAGCAGCTTAGCACTAGCGGGGGGGCAAAGGAATACGCAGTATTTT
v_gene: TRBV5-1; d_gene: NA; j_gene: TRBJ2-1; abundance: NA; CDR3aa: CASSLSSLGSYNEQFF; CDR3nt: TGCGCCAGCAGCTTGTCGTCCCTCGGCTCCTACAATGAGCAGTTCTTC
v_gene: TRBV6-5; d_gene: TRBD1; j_gene: TRBJ2-7; abundance: NA; CDR3aa: CASSYLGQDPYF; CDR3nt: TGTGCCAGCAGTTACCTAGGACAGGATCCGTACTTC
v_gene: TRBV19; d_gene: TRBD2; j_gene: TRBJ2-7; abundance: few; CDR3aa: CASSIGNSGAAYEQYF; CDR3nt: TGTGCCAGTAGTATAGGAAACAGCGGGGCTGCCTACGAGCAGTACTTC
v_gene: TRBV9; d_gene: NA; j_gene: TRBJ1-5; abundance: NA; CDR3aa: CASSRAGARSQPQHF; CDR3nt: TGTGCCAGCAGCAGGGCAGGGGCCCGCAGCCAGCCCCAGCATTTT
v_gene: TRBV7-3; d_gene: NA; j_gene: TRBJ2-1; abundance: NA; CDR3aa: CASSLMGGKDEQFF; CDR3nt: TGTGCCAGCAGCTTAATGGGGGGTAAGGATGAGCAGTTCTTC
v_gene: TRBV6-6; d_gene: NA; j_gene: TRBJ2-5; abundance: once; CDR3aa: CASTWPPGETQYF; CDR3nt: TGTGCCAGCACATGGCCGCCCGGGGAGACCCAGTACTTC
v_gene: TRBV7-8; d_gene: NA; j_gene: TRBJ1-2; abundance: NA; CDR3aa: CASSLRFERGYGYTF; CDR3nt: TGTGCCAGCAGCTTAAGGTTCGAGCGGGGTTATGGCTACACCTTC
v_gene: TRBV15; d_gene: TRBD1; j_gene: TRBJ1-6; abundance: NA; CDR3aa: CATRTGVVSSYNSPLHF; CDR3nt: TGTGCCACCAGGACAGGGGTCGTGAGCTCCTATAATTCACCCCTCCACTTT
v_gene: TRBV4-2; d_gene: NA; j_gene: TRBJ2-6; abundance: NA; CDR3aa: CASSQEGDYSGANVLTF; CDR3nt: TGTGCCAGCAGCCAAGAAGGCGACTACTCTGGGGCCAACGTCCTGACTTTC
v_gene: TRBV7-8; d_gene: NA; j_gene: TRBJ1-3; abundance: once; CDR3aa: CASSFLSGNTIYF; CDR3nt: TGTGCCAGCAGCTTTTTATCTGGAAACACCATATATTTT
v_gene: TRBV30; d_gene: TRBD2; j_gene: TRBJ2-7; abundance: NA; CDR3aa: CAWGLAGAYEQYF; CDR3nt: TGTGCCTGGGGACTAGCGGGGGCCTACGAGCAGTACTTC
v_gene: TRBV9; d_gene: TRBD1; j_gene: TRBJ2-5; abundance: NA; CDR3aa: CASSVGQGAGETQYF; CDR3nt: TGTGCCAGCAGCGTAGGTCAGGGGGCAGGAGAGACCCAGTACTTC
v_gene: TRBV28; d_gene: TRBD1; j_gene: TRBJ1-4; abundance: few; CDR3aa: CASSSRDSTNEKLFF; CDR3nt: TGTGCCAGCAGTTCCCGGGACAGTACTAATGAAAAACTGTTTTTT
v_gene: TRBV7-8; d_gene: TRBD1; j_gene: TRBJ1-2; abundance: once; CDR3aa: CASSPHLDRVVDYGYTF; CDR3nt: TGTGCCAGCAGCCCCCACTTGGACAGGGTGGTCGACTATGGCTACACCTTC
v_gene: TRBV19; d_gene: TRBD1; j_gene: TRBJ1-5; abundance: NA; CDR3aa: CASSARTGNQPQHF; CDR3nt: TGTGCCAGTAGTGCGCGGACAGGGAACCAGCCCCAGCATTTT
v_gene: TRBV4-3; d_gene: TRBD1; j_gene: TRBJ2-4; abundance: NA; CDR3aa: CASSQDWTGGSKNIQYF; CDR3nt: TGCGCCAGCAGCCAAGATTGGACAGGGGGGTCCAAAAACATTCAGTACTTC
v_gene: TRBV29-1; d_gene: TRBD1; j_gene: TRBJ2-5; abundance: NA; CDR3aa: CSVAGTVQETQYF; CDR3nt: TGCAGCGTTGCCGGGACAGTCCAAGAGACCCAGTACTTC
v_gene: TRBV6-1; d_gene: NA; j_gene: TRBJ1-5; abundance: NA; CDR3aa: CASRRTENQPQHF; CDR3nt: TGTGCCAGCAGAAGGACAGAAAATCAGCCCCAGCATTTT
v_gene: TRBV11-2; d_gene: TRBD1; j_gene: TRBJ1-4; abundance: NA; CDR3aa: CASSPLGQGVEKLFF; CDR3nt: TGTGCCAGCAGCCCCTTGGGACAGGGGGTCGAAAAACTGTTTTTT
v_gene: TRBV30; d_gene: TRBD1; j_gene: TRBJ2-4; abundance: NA; CDR3aa: CAWRTDRGKNIQYF; CDR3nt: TGTGCCTGGAGGACGGACAGGGGCAAAAACATTCAGTACTTC
v_gene: TRBV5-1; d_gene: TRBD1; j_gene: TRBJ2-1; abundance: NA; CDR3aa: CASSLAADRGLQRSNEQFF; CDR3nt: TGCGCCAGCAGCTTGGCCGCAGACAGGGGGCTTCAACGGAGCAATGAGCAGTTCTTC